Listed here are 11 T cell receptor beta chains from one sample, sequenced in a study of T cells expressing NK-cell markers. TCRdb reanalyzed the 5' RACE reads, giving one entry per CDR3 protein sequence and no DNA. This sample carries some 410,000 distinct CDR3 sequences, with approximately 6.8% going to the ten biggest clones. The material sequenced was blood T cells: a sorted CD56 or NKG2C T cell subset, CD4+ or CD8+ T cells, or bulk PBMC T cells (not recorded which). The receptors originated from a woman aged 18-70 years in good health.

This chain uses TRBV27 with TRBJ1-2; with no DNA, the TCRdb D assignment of TRBD1 cannot be verified. Germline assignment: CDR1 MNHEY and CDR2 SMNVEV (reference sequence). This CDR3 has 13 residues. CDR3 in amino acids: CASSFFKGPGYTF.

The rearrangement joins TRBV9 to TRBJ2-3; TCRdb outputs TRBD1, but without DNA this stays unchecked. Per the germline V gene, CDR1 is SGDLS and CDR2 is YYNGEE. The CDR3 contains 15 residues. CDR3 protein: CASSPESRPGDTQYF.

The gene calls are TRBV7-2 and TRBJ1-5. Germline V gene lookup returns CDR1 SGHTA and CDR2 FQGNSA. The CDR3 has 14 residues. CDR3 protein: CASSLDYNNQPQHF. Complete variable domain (other parts from reference TRBV7-2 and TRBJ1-5): GAGVSQSPSNKVTEKGKDVELRCDPISGHTALYWYRQSLGQGLEFLIYFQGNSAPDKSGLPSDRFSAERTGGSVSTLTIQRTQQEDSAVYLCASSLDYNNQPQHFGDGTRLSIL.

The chain links TRBV20-1 to TRBJ2-1; without DNA, the TCRdb call of TRBD1 cannot be checked. The CDR3 totals 16 residues. Germline V CDR1 and CDR2: DFQATT, SNEGSKA (reference sequence). CDR3 loop: CSARDKGQGASDEQFF.

The chain is built from TRBV7-2 and TRBJ2-5; the TRBD1 assignment by TCRdb is unverifiable without DNA. The CDR3 contains 15 residues. Looked up from germline, CDR1 is SGHTA and CDR2 is FQGNSA. The CDR3 sequence: CASSPEGAEMWPQYF.

The genes are TRBV5-1 and TRBJ2-3; TCRdb's D call, TRBD1, is unchecked because there is no DNA. Germline V lookup: CDR1 SGHRS, CDR2 YFSETQ. CDR3 size: 13 residues. The CDR3 sequence is CASSRWGADTQYF.

This chain uses TRBV5-1 with TRBJ2-3; as DNA is missing, the TRBD1 call by TCRdb cannot be tested. The CDR3 is 12 residues long. Germline V CDR1 and CDR2: SGHRS, YFSETQ. CDR3 amino acids: CASSLRGDTQYF.

The rearrangement links TRBV20-1 to TRBJ1-2. The germline V gene has CDR1 DFQATT and CDR2 SNEGSKA (reference sequence). The CDR3 runs 16 residues. CDR3 in amino acids: CSAYPLQGRGNYGYTF.

The chain combines TRBV7-2 with TRBJ2-3. Germline CDR1 SGHTA, CDR2 FQGNSA. The CDR3 length is 16 residues. This chain's CDR3 is CASSWGVSASTDTQYF.

V is TRBV30 and J is TRBJ2-1. Germline lookup yields CDR1 GTSNPN and CDR2 SVGIG (reference sequence). The CDR3 loop spans 11 amino acids. The CDR3 is CAWNQRTEQFF.

The gene calls are TRBV28 and TRBJ1-2. The CDR3 is made up of 13 amino acids. Germline V gene sequence: CDR1 MDHEN, CDR2 SYDVKM. CDR3 region: CASSNGNHLGYTF.